The 14 T cell receptor beta chains presented below share a single source sample, sequenced in a study of OX40 agonist ivuxolimab in advanced cancers. Method: immunoSEQ multiplex PCR; TCRdb's copy keeps in-frame clones and lacks some. The profile shows over 30,000 clones, over 85% of them singletons. Sequences were derived from CD4+ or CD8+ T cells sorted from blood, sampled in a trial of the OX40 agonist ivuxolimab. The receptors derive from an adult with an advanced solid tumor such as melanoma, head and neck, liver or kidney cancer.

This clone was seen only a few times. The chain combines TRBV5-1 with TRBJ2-1; D ambiguous. This CDR3 has 15 amino acids. Per the germline V gene, CDR1 is SGHRS and CDR2 is YFSETQ. V shed 4 bases and J shed 4 bases, with 15 bases lying between them. The CDR3 nucleotides read TGCGCCAGCAGCCCTCTCGGAGAGATATACAATGAGCAGTTCTTC. Translating gives CASSPLGEIYNEQFF.

The rearrangement uses TRBV6-4 and TRBJ2-1; 11 nucleotides line up with TRBD2. This CDR3 is built from 14 residues. The junction had 3 bases not matched to a gene; V was cut back by 4 bases and J by 7 bases. Germline CDR1 is MRHNA and CDR2 is SNTAGT. The CDR3 here is CASSVAGGRNEQFF. The CDR3 bases are TGTGCCAGCAGTGTAGCGGGAGGGAGGAATGAGCAGTTCTTC.

This rearrangement joins TRBV6-6 to TRBJ2-1; TRBD2 aligns across 13 bases. Germline-derived CDR1 and CDR2 are MNHNY and SVGAGI (reference sequence). This CDR3 contains 16 residues. J gave up 10 bases and V 6 bases, and 12 bases lay outside the gene matches. The chain's CDR3 is CASSSLTSGGAGEQFF. DNA of the CDR3: TGTGCCAGCAGCTCCCTCACTAGCGGGGGGGCCGGGGAGCAGTTCTTC.

The chain employs TRBV27 and TRBJ2-7; 10 nucleotides agree with TRBD1. The germline CDR1 and CDR2 sequences are MNHEY and SMNVEV (reference sequence). The J segment lost 6 bases and the V segment lost 5 bases, leaving 10 bases of the junction unmatched. The length of the CDR3 is 15 residues. The CDR3 is CASSPLRQGAPEQYF. In DNA form, the CDR3 reads TGTGCCAGCAGTCCCCTAAGACAGGGGGCCCCCGAGCAGTACTTC.

The CDR3 coding sequence is TGTGCCAGTAGTATCGGACAGGGGAGGTTTGAGCCCCAGCATTTT. Encoded protein: CASSIGQGRFEPQHF. This chain uses TRBV19 with TRBJ1-5; TRBD1 agrees at 9 bases. CDR3 size: 15 residues. V dropped 3 bases and J dropped 8; count of bases not matched to a gene: 8. CDR1 and CDR2 (germline): LNHDA, SQIVND (reference sequence).

This clone was recorded once. The CDR3, as DNA: TGTGCCAGCAGCCCTCCCCCCGGAGGGACAGGGGGAAGAGGGGCCAACGTCCTGACTTTC. Its protein is CASSPPPGGTGGRGANVLTF. The chain uses TRBV9 and TRBJ2-6; TRBD1 matches 11 bases. Germline loops: CDR1 SGDLS, CDR2 YYNGEE. Trimming removed 4 bases from V and 4 bases from J; junction bases left unmatched: 16. The length of the CDR3 is 20 residues.

This clone has only one observation. The chain recombines TRBV5-1 with TRBJ2-7; 7 bases agree with TRBD1. CDR3 length: 15 amino acids. V gave up 3 bases and J gave up 6 bases; unmatched junction bases: 12. Germline loops: CDR1 SGHRS, CDR2 YFSETQ. CDR3 sequence (DNA): TGCGCCAGCAGCTCCGGTCGGGACAGAGGACGCGAGCAGTACTTC. It is translated as CASSSGRDRGREQYF. The complete variable domain, with remaining parts taken from reference TRBV5-1 and TRBJ2-7, reads KAGVTQTPRYLIKTRGQQVTLSCSPISGHRSVSWYQQTPGQGLQFLFEYFSETQRNKGNFPGRFSGRQFSNSRSEMNVSTLELGDSALYLCASSSGRDRGREQYFGPGTRLTVT.

This chain links TRBV7-3 with TRBJ2-1; 9 nucleotides match TRBD1. The CDR3 loop spans 15 amino acids. V lost 5 bases and J lost 8; bases outside the gene matches: 10. Per the germline V gene, CDR1 is SGHTA and CDR2 is FQGTGA. The CDR3 coding sequence is TGTGCCAGCAGCCAAGCCGGGACAGGGTTTGATGAGCAGTTCTTC. Translated: CASSQAGTGFDEQFF.

The chain couples TRBV4-1 to TRBJ2-2; no clear D gene. The CDR3 has 15 residues. V was pared by 4 bases and J by 4 bases, with 13 bases between. The germline V gene has CDR1 MGHRA and CDR2 YSYEKL. Here the CDR3 reads CASSRSLAATGELFF. CDR3 sequence (DNA): TGCGCCAGCAGCCGGTCGCTGGCCGCCACCGGGGAGCTGTTTTTT.

The chain links TRBV6-5 to TRBJ1-1, with a weak D call TRBD1 (5 bases). CDR1 and CDR2 from the germline V gene are MNHEY and SVGAGI. The V end was cut by 8 bases, the J end by 0 bases, with 13 bases between. The length of the CDR3 is 14 residues. Here the CDR3 reads CASSSRGVNTEAFF. The DNA of the CDR3 is TGTGCCAGCTCTTCTAGAGGGGTGAACACTGAAGCTTTCTTT.

V usage is TRBV6-1 and J usage is TRBJ1-2; D perhaps matches TRBD1 (5 bases). Germline assignment: CDR1 MNHNS and CDR2 SASEGT. V shed 1 base and J shed 7 bases, with 16 bases lying between them. The CDR3 consists of 15 residues. The CDR3 region is CASSEGDFYFGGYTF. CDR3 coding DNA: TGTGCCAGCAGTGAAGGGGACTTTTATTTTGGTGGCTACACCTTC.

J is TRBJ1-5 and V is TRBV4-2; 7 nucleotides line up with TRBD1. Germline-derived CDR1 and CDR2 are LGHNA and YNFKEQ. This CDR3 region has 13 residues. Germline trimming cut 4 bases from V and 7 bases from J; bases unmatched to any gene: 4. The CDR3: CASSPDREQPQHF. CDR3 DNA: TGTGCCAGCAGCCCCGACAGGGAACAGCCCCAGCATTTT.

This clone was seen a single time. This chain uses TRBV27 with TRBJ2-5, with 8 bases identical to TRBD2. This CDR3 contains 15 residues. V lost 0 bases, J lost 0 bases, and 0 bases stayed unmatched. Germline loops: CDR1 MNHEY, CDR2 SMNVEV (reference sequence). This CDR3 is CASSLSGLDQETQYF. The CDR3 region has the DNA TGTGCCAGCAGTTTATCGGGACTAGACCAAGAGACCCAGTACTTC.

This chain links TRBV18 with TRBJ1-4; D is possibly TRBD1 (6 bases). This CDR3 is 15 amino acids long. From germline, CDR1 is KGHSH and CDR2 LQKENI. V dropped 3 bases and J dropped 5 bases, with 13 bases sitting between them. The CDR3 DNA reads as TGTGCCAGCTCACCTCAACAGGGCTGGAATGAAAAACTGTTTTTT. As protein: CASSPQQGWNEKLFF.